This entry lists 27 T cell receptor beta chains sequenced from one sample in a study of spatial heterogeneity in lung cancer. MiXCR, applied by TCRdb to the 5' RACE reads, yields one record per CDR3 protein. The sample records more than 75,000 distinct CDR3 sequences, 15% to 20% being singletons. This sample's time point: blood at routine non-recurrence follow-up after resection. The specimen comprised PBMCs, sampled at follow-up. All receptors derive from a male donor with early-stage non-small cell lung cancer.

This clonotype has ten or more counts. This sequence joins TRBV12-3 or TRBV12-4 and TRBJ1-2; D remains unclear. The CDR3 totals 11 residues. V was cut by 7 bases and J by 8 bases, with 11 bases left in between. The CDR3 loop reads CASTPLHGYTF. The CDR3, as DNA: TGTGCCAGCACTCCTTTACACGGCTACACCTTC.

This clonotype occurred a few times. The chain employs TRBV9 and TRBJ1-5; D is ambiguous. Germline assignment: CDR1 SGDLS and CDR2 YYNGEE. The CDR3 loop spans 14 amino acids. V shed 3 bases and J shed 1 base, with 8 bases lying between them. CDR3 nucleotide sequence: TGTGCCAGCAGCGAGGGAACGAGCAATCAGCCCCAGCATTTT. Its protein is CASSEGTSNQPQHF.

This rearrangement joins TRBV24-1 to TRBJ2-3; no clear D gene. The CDR3 length is 16 residues. Trimming shortened V by 2 bases and J by 0 bases, and 11 bases separated the two germline ends. CDR1 is KGHDR, CDR2 SFDVKD, per germline. The CDR3 DNA reads as TGTGCCACCAGTGATTCAAGGCAGGCTAGCACAGATACGCAGTATTTT. This codes for CATSDSRQASTDTQYF.

J is TRBJ1-5 and V is TRBV12-3 or TRBV12-4; unclear D gene. Trimming shortened V by 3 bases and J by 4 bases, and 7 bases separated the two germline ends. The CDR3 consists of 13 residues. CDR3 loop: CASSFPPNQPQHF. The CDR3 nucleotides read TGTGCCAGCAGTTTTCCCCCGAATCAGCCCCAGCATTTT.

This chain links TRBV6-2 or TRBV6-3 with TRBJ2-2; tentative D call: TRBD2 (6 bases). The CDR3 consists of 18 residues. CDR1 MNHEY and CDR2 SVGEGT come from the germline V gene. The ends were cut back, 0 bases at V and 3 bases at J, with 17 bases in the middle. Here the CDR3 DNA reads TGTGCCAGCAGTTACTCGGAGGGAACACCGATAGACACCGGGGAGCTGTTTTTT. This encodes CASSYSEGTPIDTGELFF.

The CDR3 nucleotides are TGTGCCAGCAGCTTGGGGGCAGGGGCCGACTATGGCTACACCTTC. This translates into CASSLGAGADYGYTF. This chain connects TRBV5-4 to TRBJ1-2; weak D call: TRBD1 (6 bases). Trimming took off 0 bases at V and 3 bases at J, with 12 bases between the two ends. Germline-derived CDR1 and CDR2 are SGHNT and YYREEE (reference sequence). CDR3 length: 15 amino acids.

This clonotype qualifies as medium-sized. The chain employs TRBV12-3 or TRBV12-4 and TRBJ2-1; D is unresolved. The CDR3 runs 12 residues. V shed 6 bases and J shed 8 bases, with 11 bases lying between them. DNA of the CDR3: TGTGCCAGCAGGTCCTTTACAGATGAGCAGTTCTTC. Protein product: CASRSFTDEQFF.

This clonotype was picked up many times. The chain has TRBV20-1 and TRBJ2-7; weak D call: TRBD2 (6 bases). The CDR3 runs to 14 residues. Trimming stripped 6 bases from V and 1 base from J, with 16 bases between. Germline V gene sequence: CDR1 DFQATT, CDR2 SNEGSKA (reference sequence). DNA for the CDR3: TGCAGTGCCCTTCAAACGACTAGATCCTACGAGCAGTACTTC. As protein: CSALQTTRSYEQYF.

This clonotype was detected ten times or more. V usage is TRBV6-5 and J usage is TRBJ2-3; D may correspond to TRBD1 or TRBD2 (6 bases each). Germline CDR1 MNHEY, CDR2 SVGAGI. The CDR3 extends over 14 amino acids. V shed 7 bases and J shed 5 bases, with 16 bases lying between them. CDR3 DNA: TGTGCCAGCACCCGACGGGGGCAGGGAGATACGCAGTATTTT. It translates to CASTRRGQGDTQYF.

This clonotype was detected ten times or more. This rearrangement joins TRBV18 to TRBJ1-1; no clear D gene. The CDR3 contains 12 residues. CDR1 and CDR2 from the germline V gene are KGHSH and LQKENI. V shed 0 bases and J shed 9 bases, with 8 bases lying between them. The CDR3 nucleotides read TGTGCCAGCTCACCACCAGGTTGGCAAGCTTTCTTT. It codes for CASSPPGWQAFF.

This clonotype rates as medium-sized. The chain couples TRBV11-3 to TRBJ2-5; 7 positions match TRBD1. The germline V gene encodes CDR1 SGHNT and CDR2 YENEEA. V was clipped by 5 bases and J by 5 bases; unmatched bases: 11. This CDR3 region has 15 residues. The CDR3 sequence: CASSPGTEARETQYF. As DNA, the CDR3 is TGTGCCAGCAGCCCCGGGACAGAGGCAAGGGAGACCCAGTACTTC.

This chain links TRBV2 with TRBJ2-5, with no clear D. Per germline, CDR1 SNHLY and CDR2 FYNNEI. V lost 8 bases and J 4 bases, leaving 11 bases between the germline ends. The CDR3 is made up of 12 amino acids. The CDR3 loop is CASSRLGETQYF. The CDR3 region has the DNA TGTGCCAGCTCCCGCCTTGGAGAGACCCAGTACTTC.

The V call is TRBV24-1, the J call TRBJ1-2; D may be TRBD1 (5 bases). The V gene lost 0 bases and the J gene lost 8 bases, with 12 bases spanning the gap. Per germline, CDR1 KGHDR and CDR2 SFDVKD. The CDR3 covers 14 residues. The CDR3 sequence: CATSDLYEGTGYTF. CDR3 in DNA: TGTGCCACCAGTGATTTGTATGAGGGGACGGGCTACACCTTC.

The V gene is TRBV7-9, the J gene TRBJ1-2, with D perhaps matching TRBD1 (5 bases). Per germline, CDR1 SEHNR and CDR2 FQNEAQ (reference sequence). The CDR3 is made up of 17 amino acids. Trimming pared 4 bases from V and 5 bases from J, leaving 23 bases between. The CDR3 loop is CASSSGRNSGHPYGYTF. CDR3 DNA sequence: TGTGCCAGCAGCTCCGGCAGAAATTCGGGGCACCCTTATGGCTACACCTTC.

The chain is built from TRBV20-1 and TRBJ2-7; D remains unclear. Germline CDR1 reads DFQATT; CDR2 reads SNEGSKA (reference sequence). The CDR3 runs 12 residues. Trimming removed 6 bases at V and 0 bases at J, with 9 bases between. CDR3 DNA sequence: TGCAGTGCCGCGAGAAGCTCCTACGAGCAGTACTTC. It yields the protein CSAARSSYEQYF.

The V gene is TRBV15, the J gene TRBJ2-7; TRBD1 might be the D (6 bases). The CDR3 covers 14 residues. Trimming took off 0 bases at V and 10 bases at J, with 16 bases between the two ends. Per germline, CDR1 LNHNV and CDR2 YYDKDF (reference sequence). As DNA, the CDR3 is TGTGCCACCAGCAGAGAATATTGGGACACCAAACAGTACGTC. It yields the protein CATSREYWDTKQYV.

J is TRBJ2-7 and V is TRBV30, with D perhaps given as TRBD1 or TRBD2 (7 bases each). The CDR3 consists of 12 residues. Trimming took off 8 bases at V and 2 bases at J, with 13 bases between the two ends. Germline-derived CDR1 and CDR2 are GTSNPN and SVGIG (reference sequence). The CDR3 DNA reads TGTGCCGGGGAGGGGGCAACCTACGAGCAGTACTTC. Its protein is CAGEGATYEQYF.

The chain uses TRBV19 and TRBJ2-6; D unclear. This CDR3 has 18 amino acids. The ends were cut back, 2 bases at V and 0 bases at J, with 14 bases in the middle. CDR1 is LNHDA, CDR2 SQIVND, per germline (reference sequence). CDR3 sequence: CASSINSHGRSGANVLTF. The CDR3 nucleotides are TGTGCCAGTAGTATAAATTCCCACGGACGCTCTGGGGCCAACGTCCTGACTTTC.

The genes are TRBV4-2 and TRBJ1-6, with 8 bases identical to TRBD1. The CDR3 sequence is 14 residues long. V gave up 3 bases and J gave up 9 bases; unmatched junction bases: 4. The V gene's germline CDR1 is LGHNA and CDR2 YNFKEQ. The CDR3 sequence is CASSQDRDGSPLHF. For the CDR3, the DNA is TGTGCCAGCAGCCAGGACAGGGACGGTTCACCCCTCCACTTT.

Only a few counts were recorded for this clonotype. V gene TRBV10-3 combines with J gene TRBJ2-2; TRBD2 matches 7 bases. Unmatched junction bases numbered 1, after V lost 5 bases and J lost 4 bases. The CDR3 consists of 13 residues. Germline V CDR1 and CDR2: ENHRY, SYGVKD. CDR3 in DNA: TGTGCCATCAGTAGCGGGATCACCGGGGAGCTGTTTTTT. Protein sequence: CAISSGITGELFF.

V usage is TRBV5-5 and J usage is TRBJ2-5; D call uncertain. The CDR3 covers 12 residues. V lost 5 bases, J lost 5 bases, and 10 bases lay in between. Germline CDR1 is SGHKS and CDR2 is YYEKEE (reference sequence). This CDR3 reads CASRSGGETQYF. Written as DNA, the CDR3 is TGTGCCAGCAGATCAGGTGGGGAGACCCAGTACTTC.

This clonotype has more than one count but fewer than ten. Compared with germline, one end of the junction differs, possibly owing to a read error. V is TRBV18 and J is TRBJ2-5; 7 bases agree with TRBD1. Germline V CDR1 and CDR2: KGHSH, LQKENI. The CDR3 is made up of 14 amino acids. CDR3 protein: CTSSADRAGETQYF. The CDR3 nucleotides read TGTACCAGCTCAGCAGACAGGGCTGGAGAGACCCAGTACTTC.

This clonotype occurred a few times. The chain links TRBV29-1 to TRBJ2-3, with D uncertain. Per the germline V gene, CDR1 is SQVTM and CDR2 is ANQGSEA. Trimming took 4 bases from V and 2 from J, leaving 13 bases between them. The CDR3 has 14 amino acids. CDR3 nucleotides: TGCAGCGTTGTGCGCCGACCCTACACAGATACGCAGTATTTT. Translating gives CSVVRRPYTDTQYF.

This clonotype was picked up many times. V and J are TRBV24-1 and TRBJ1-5, with D possibly matching TRBD1 (5 bases). The CDR3 length is 15 residues. Trimming shortened V by 6 bases and J by 1 base, and 12 bases separated the two germline ends. CDR1 is KGHDR and CDR2 is SFDVKD in the germline V gene. CDR3 protein: CATSPTGGSNQPQHF. CDR3 in DNA: TGTGCCACCAGTCCTACGGGGGGGAGCAATCAGCCCCAGCATTTT.

The chain links TRBV7-8 to TRBJ1-1; D is ambiguous. Between the trimmed V and J ends, which lost 5 bases and 3 bases, there was a span of 4 bases. Germline V gives CDR1 SGHVS, CDR2 FQNEAQ. The CDR3 totals 11 residues. For the CDR3, the DNA is TGTGCCAGCAGCGCATACACTGAAGCTTTCTTT. Amino acid sequence: CASSAYTEAFF.

The genes are TRBV7-9 and TRBJ2-3; no clear D gene. Germline loops: CDR1 SEHNR, CDR2 FQNEAQ (reference sequence). Trimming took off 6 bases at V and 0 bases at J, with 13 bases between the two ends. CDR3 length equals 15 residues. The CDR3 region is CASSRTETSTDTQYF. In DNA form, the CDR3 reads TGTGCCAGCAGTCGAACAGAGACTAGCACAGATACGCAGTATTTT.

The chain links TRBV3-1 to TRBJ2-3; TRBD2 matches 12 bases. This CDR3 spans 17 amino acids. CDR1 LGHDT and CDR2 YNNKEL come from the germline V gene (reference sequence). V was pared by 0 bases and J by 8 bases, with 9 bases of the junction left unmatched. CDR3 loop: CASSQEGLAGRVGTQYF. Written as DNA, the CDR3 is TGTGCCAGCAGCCAAGAAGGACTAGCGGGAAGAGTAGGTACGCAGTATTTT.